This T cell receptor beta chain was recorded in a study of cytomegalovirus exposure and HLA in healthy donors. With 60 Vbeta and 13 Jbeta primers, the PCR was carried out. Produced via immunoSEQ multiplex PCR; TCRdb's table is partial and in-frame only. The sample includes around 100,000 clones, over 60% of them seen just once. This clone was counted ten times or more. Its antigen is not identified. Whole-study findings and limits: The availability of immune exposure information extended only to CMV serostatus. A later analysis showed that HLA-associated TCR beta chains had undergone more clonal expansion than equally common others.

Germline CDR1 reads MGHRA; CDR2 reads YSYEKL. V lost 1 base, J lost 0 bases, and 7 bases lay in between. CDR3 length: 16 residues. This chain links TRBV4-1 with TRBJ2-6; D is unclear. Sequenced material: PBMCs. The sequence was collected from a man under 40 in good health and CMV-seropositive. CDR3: CASSQVVNSGANVLTF. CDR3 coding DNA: TGCGCCAGCAGCCAAGTTGTAAACTCTGGGGCCAACGTCCTGACTTTC.